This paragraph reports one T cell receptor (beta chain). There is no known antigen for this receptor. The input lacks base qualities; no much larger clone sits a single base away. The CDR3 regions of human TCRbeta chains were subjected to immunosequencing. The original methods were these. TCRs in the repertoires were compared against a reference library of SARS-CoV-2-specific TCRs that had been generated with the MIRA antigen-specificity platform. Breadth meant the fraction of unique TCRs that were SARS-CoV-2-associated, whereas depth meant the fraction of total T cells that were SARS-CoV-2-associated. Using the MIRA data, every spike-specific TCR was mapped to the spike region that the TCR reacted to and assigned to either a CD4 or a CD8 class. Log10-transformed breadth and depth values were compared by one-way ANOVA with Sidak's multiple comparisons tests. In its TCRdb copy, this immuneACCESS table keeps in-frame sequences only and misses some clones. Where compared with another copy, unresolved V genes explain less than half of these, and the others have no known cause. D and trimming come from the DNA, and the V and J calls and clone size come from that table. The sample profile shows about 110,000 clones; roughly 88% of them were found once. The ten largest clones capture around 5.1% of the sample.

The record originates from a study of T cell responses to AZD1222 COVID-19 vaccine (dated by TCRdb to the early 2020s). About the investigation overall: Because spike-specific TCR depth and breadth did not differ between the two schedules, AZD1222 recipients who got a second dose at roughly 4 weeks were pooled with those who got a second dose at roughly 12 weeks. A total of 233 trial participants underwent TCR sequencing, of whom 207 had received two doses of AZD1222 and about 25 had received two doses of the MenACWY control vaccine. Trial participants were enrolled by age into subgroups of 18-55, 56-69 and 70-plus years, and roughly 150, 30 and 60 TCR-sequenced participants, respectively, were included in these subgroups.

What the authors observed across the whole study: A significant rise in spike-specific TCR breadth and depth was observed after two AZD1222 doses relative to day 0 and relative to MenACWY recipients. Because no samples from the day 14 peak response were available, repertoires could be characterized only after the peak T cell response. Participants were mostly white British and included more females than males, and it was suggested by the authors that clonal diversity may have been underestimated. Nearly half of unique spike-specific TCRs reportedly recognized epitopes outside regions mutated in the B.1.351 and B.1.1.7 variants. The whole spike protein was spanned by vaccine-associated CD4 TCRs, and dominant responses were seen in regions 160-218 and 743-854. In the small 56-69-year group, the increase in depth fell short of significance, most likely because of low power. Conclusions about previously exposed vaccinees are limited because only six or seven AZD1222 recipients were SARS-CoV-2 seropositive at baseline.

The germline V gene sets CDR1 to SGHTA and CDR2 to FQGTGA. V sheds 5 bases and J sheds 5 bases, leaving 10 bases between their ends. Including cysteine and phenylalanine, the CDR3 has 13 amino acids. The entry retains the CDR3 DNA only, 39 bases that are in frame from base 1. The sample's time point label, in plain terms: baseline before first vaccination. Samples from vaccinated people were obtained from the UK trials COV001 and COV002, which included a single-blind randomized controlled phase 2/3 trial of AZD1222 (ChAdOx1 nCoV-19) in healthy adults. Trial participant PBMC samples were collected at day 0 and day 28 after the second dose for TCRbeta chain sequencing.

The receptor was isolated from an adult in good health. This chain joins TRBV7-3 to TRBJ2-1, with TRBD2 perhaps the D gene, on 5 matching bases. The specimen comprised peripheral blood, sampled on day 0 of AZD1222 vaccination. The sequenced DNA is TGTGCCAGCAGCGTCGTCGGGGACAATGAGCAGTTCTTC. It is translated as CASSVVGDNEQFF.